A selection of T cell receptor beta chains follows, all from one sample in a study of T cell changes during pregnancy in multiple sclerosis. Clones were sequenced by immunoSEQ multiplex PCR, and TCRdb holds only the in-frame ones, with some missing. The table shows 70,000 or so clones, with roughly nine tenths occurring only once. Sequencing was performed on peripheral blood, taken in the third trimester of pregnancy. These receptors came from a female donor in good health, enrolled as a control in a pregnancy study. Each CDR3 is given with its conserved first and last residue. The D gene is left open where the match is weak. Expanded clones get a size class; other rows say once, few or many, or leave the size out.

size: once; V: TRBV27; D: TRBD2; J: TRBJ2-1; CDR3: CASSSPGVSGKGQFF; DNA: TGTGCCAGCAGTTCCCCGGGGGTTAGCGGGAAAGGGCAGTTCTTC
size: -; V: TRBV7-2; D: TRBD1; J: TRBJ1-1; CDR3: CASRYTHRGDTEAFF; DNA: TGTGCCAGCCGATATACACACAGGGGAGACACTGAAGCTTTCTTT
size: -; V: TRBV10-1; D: TRBD1; J: TRBJ2-1; CDR3: CASSDPGTGSYNEQFF; DNA: TGCGCCAGCAGTGACCCCGGGACAGGGTCCTACAATGAGCAGTTCTTC
size: -; V: TRBV6-4; D: TRBD1; J: TRBJ2-7; CDR3: CASSEREPDRVLSYEQYF; DNA: TGTGCCAGCAGTGAACGTGAACCCGACAGGGTACTTTCCTACGAGCAGTACTTC
size: few; V: TRBV6-5; D: TRBD2; J: TRBJ2-1; CDR3: CAATGGNEQFF; DNA: TGTGCCGCTACGGGGGGCAATGAGCAGTTCTTC
size: -; V: TRBV7-9; D: -; J: TRBJ1-2; CDR3: CASSLTQVVGGYTF; DNA: TGTGCCAGCAGCTTGACCCAGGTGGTGGGCGGCTACACCTTC
size: -; V: TRBV18; D: TRBD1; J: TRBJ2-4; CDR3: CASSLGTAIAKNIQYF; DNA: TGTGCCAGCTCACTCGGGACAGCCATAGCCAAAAACATTCAGTACTTC
size: -; V: TRBV9; D: -; J: TRBJ1-2; CDR3: CASSVGGGPYGYTF; DNA: TGTGCCAGCAGCGTAGGCGGAGGCCCCTATGGCTACACCTTC
size: -; V: TRBV7-8; D: TRBD1; J: TRBJ2-5; CDR3: CASSFGQAGETQYF; DNA: TGTGCCAGCAGCTTCGGACAGGCAGGGGAGACCCAGTACTTC
size: -; V: TRBV18; D: TRBD1; J: TRBJ2-5; CDR3: CASSWDRGVGQETQYF; DNA: TGTGCCAGCTCATGGGACAGGGGCGTCGGCCAAGAGACCCAGTACTTC
size: -; V: TRBV18; D: -; J: TRBJ1-1; CDR3: CASSPLPGFTEAFF; DNA: TGTGCCAGCTCACCCCTCCCGGGTTTCACTGAAGCTTTCTTT
size: -; V: TRBV11-2; D: -; J: TRBJ2-2; CDR3: CASSYRQPANTGELFF; DNA: TGTGCCAGCAGCTACCGACAGCCCGCGAACACCGGGGAGCTGTTTTTT
size: -; V: TRBV27; D: TRBD2; J: TRBJ2-3; CDR3: CASRTSDSTSTDTQYF; DNA: TGTGCCAGCCGGACTAGCGATAGCACCAGCACAGATACGCAGTATTTT
size: few; V: TRBV7-6; D: -; J: TRBJ2-3; CDR3: CASSPGGGRDTQYF; DNA: TGTGCCAGCAGCCCAGGGGGAGGAAGAGATACGCAGTATTTT
size: -; V: TRBV9; D: -; J: TRBJ1-3; CDR3: CASSVSSGQRSGNTIYF; DNA: TGTGCCAGCAGCGTGTCGAGTGGACAGCGCTCTGGAAACACCATATATTTT
size: -; V: TRBV27; D: -; J: TRBJ1-3; CDR3: CASSLSPLGNTIYF; DNA: TGTGCCAGCAGTTTATCTCCTCTAGGAAACACCATATATTTT
size: once; V: TRBV7-9; D: TRBD2; J: TRBJ2-3; CDR3: CASSSGTSGRAGGDTQYF; DNA: TGTGCCAGCAGCTCCGGGACTAGCGGGAGGGCCGGTGGAGATACGCAGTATTTT
size: -; V: TRBV5-1; D: -; J: TRBJ2-7; CDR3: CASSQSTSSYEQYF; DNA: TGCGCCAGCAGCCAATCAACGAGCTCCTACGAGCAGTACTTC
size: few; V: TRBV6-5; D: -; J: TRBJ2-2; CDR3: CASSPGIAGELFF; DNA: TGTGCCAGCAGCCCAGGAATTGCCGGGGAGCTGTTTTTT
size: -; V: TRBV5-5; D: TRBD1; J: TRBJ2-5; CDR3: CASSPPGQGRETQYF; DNA: TGTGCCAGCAGCCCGCCGGGACAGGGAAGAGAGACCCAGTACTTC
size: -; V: TRBV5-5; D: TRBD1; J: TRBJ2-7; CDR3: CASSTGTGAEQYF; DNA: TGTGCCAGCAGCACCGGGACAGGGGCCGAGCAGTACTTC
size: -; V: TRBV18; D: TRBD1; J: TRBJ1-1; CDR3: CASSPDRVTEAFF; DNA: TGTGCCAGCTCGCCGGACAGGGTGACTGAAGCTTTCTTT
size: -; V: TRBV6-5; D: -; J: TRBJ2-3; CDR3: CASTRAGHSTDTQYF; DNA: TGTGCCAGCACCAGAGCGGGACATAGCACAGATACGCAGTATTTT
size: -; V: TRBV4-3; D: TRBD1; J: TRBJ1-2; CDR3: CASSQETGDYGYTF; DNA: TGCGCCAGCAGCCAAGAAACAGGGGACTATGGCTACACCTTC
size: few; V: TRBV2; D: -; J: TRBJ1-3; CDR3: CASSALRWAAGNTIYF; DNA: TGTGCCAGCAGTGCACTCAGATGGGCAGCTGGAAACACCATATATTTT
size: -; V: TRBV11-2; D: -; J: TRBJ1-2; CDR3: CASSLVVGLQRGYGYTF; DNA: TGTGCCAGCAGCTTAGTAGTGGGACTCCAAAGGGGCTATGGCTACACCTTC
size: -; V: TRBV6-5; D: TRBD1; J: TRBJ2-2; CDR3: CASRWTGTGELFF; DNA: TGTGCCAGCAGGTGGACAGGGACCGGGGAGCTGTTTTTT
size: -; V: TRBV7-9; D: -; J: TRBJ1-1; CDR3: CASSSVLGGTEAFF; DNA: TGTGCCAGCAGCTCCGTGCTGGGGGGAACTGAAGCTTTCTTT
size: -; V: TRBV5-1; D: -; J: TRBJ2-1; CDR3: CASSFTAGSGEQFF; DNA: TGCGCCAGCAGCTTCACGGCAGGGTCGGGTGAGCAGTTCTTC
size: few; V: TRBV5-5; D: TRBD1; J: TRBJ1-6; CDR3: CASSWGQDREVF; DNA: TGTGCCAGCAGCTGGGGACAAGACAGGGAAGTCTTT
size: -; V: TRBV19; D: TRBD1; J: TRBJ1-5; CDR3: CARTGGRCRPQHF; DNA: TGTGCCAGGACAGGGGGAAGGTGTAGACCCCAGCATTTT
size: -; V: TRBV2; D: TRBD2; J: TRBJ2-4; CDR3: CASRLKTSGGRIAKNIQYF; DNA: TGTGCCAGCAGACTTAAGACTAGCGGGGGTCGAATAGCCAAAAACATTCAGTACTTC